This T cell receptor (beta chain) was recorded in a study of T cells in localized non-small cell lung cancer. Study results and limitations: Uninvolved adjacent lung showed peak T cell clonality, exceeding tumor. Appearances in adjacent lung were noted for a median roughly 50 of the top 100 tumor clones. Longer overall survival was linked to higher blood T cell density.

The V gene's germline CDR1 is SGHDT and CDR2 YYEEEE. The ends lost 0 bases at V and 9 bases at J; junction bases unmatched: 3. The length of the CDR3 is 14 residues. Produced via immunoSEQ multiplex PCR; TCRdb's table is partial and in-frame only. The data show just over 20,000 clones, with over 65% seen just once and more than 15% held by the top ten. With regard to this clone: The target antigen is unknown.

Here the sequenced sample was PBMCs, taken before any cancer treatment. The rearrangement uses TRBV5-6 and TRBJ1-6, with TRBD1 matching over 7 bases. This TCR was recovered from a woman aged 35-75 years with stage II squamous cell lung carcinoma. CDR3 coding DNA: TGTGCCAGCAGCTTGGCGAACAGGGGTTCACCCCTCCACTTT. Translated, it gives CASSLANRGSPLHF. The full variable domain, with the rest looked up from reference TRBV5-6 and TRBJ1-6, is DAGVTQSPTHLIKTRGQQVTLRCSPKSGHDTVSWYQQALGQGPQFIFQYYEEEERQRGNFPDRFSGHQFPNYSSELNVNALLLGDSALYLCASSLANRGSPLHFGNGTRLTVT.